This note documents a single TCR beta chain sequence. These data are taken from a study of blood T cell repertoires in COVID-19. CDR3 length: 11 residues. Trimming shortened V by 6 bases and J by 2 bases, and 7 bases separated the two germline ends. The V gene's germline CDR1 is DFQATT and CDR2 SNEGSKA (reference sequence). Original processing notes: Reference gene primer amplification gave estimated nucleated cell counts. The assay was immunoSEQ multiplex PCR, and TCRdb's table has in-frame clones only and misses some. For V, J and clone size, that table is used; D and trimming come from the DNA. The table includes more than 200,000 clones, around 87% detected once.

Sample: peripheral blood. This TCR was recovered from a woman aged 45-59 years with COVID-19, enrolled during active disease. The chain is built from TRBV20-1 and TRBJ1-1; no clear D gene. Here the CDR3 DNA reads TGCAGTGCGCAGATAAACACTGAAGCTTTCTTT. Translating gives CSAQINTEAFF.